The 17 T cell receptor beta chains listed next were all sequenced from one sample in a study of identifying expanded T cells in peripheral blood. TCRdb's copy holds only in-frame clones and misses some; the assay was immunoSEQ multiplex PCR. Altogether 50,000 to 75,000 clones are present, around 86% being singletons, with the ten largest covering 17%. The sequenced material came from blood. The receptors were sampled from a person aged 18-70 years in good health.

The CDR3 DNA sequence: TGTGCCAGCAGCCCCCGGGGGCCAGATACGCAGTATTTT. This encodes CASSPRGPDTQYF. The V and J genes are TRBV7-9 and TRBJ2-3, with D possibly called TRBD1 or TRBD2 (6 bases each). Trimming stripped 5 bases from V and 4 bases from J, with 10 bases between. This CDR3 is built from 13 residues. CDR1 is SEHNR, CDR2 FQNEAQ, per germline (reference sequence).

The chain carries TRBV5-6 and TRBJ2-7; D is ambiguous. The CDR3 consists of 13 residues. Trimming cost V 0 bases and J 0 bases, with 4 bases left between them. Germline V gives CDR1 SGHDT, CDR2 YYEEEE. The CDR3 nucleotides read TGTGCCAGCAGCTTGGGAGTCTCCTACGAGCAGTACTTC. It is translated as CASSLGVSYEQYF. The full variable domain, with the rest looked up from reference TRBV5-6 and TRBJ2-7, is DAGVTQSPTHLIKTRGQQVTLRCSPKSGHDTVSWYQQALGQGPQFIFQYYEEEERQRGNFPDRFSGHQFPNYSSELNVNALLLGDSALYLCASSLGVSYEQYFGPGTRLTVT.

This chain uses TRBV7-2 with TRBJ1-2; tentatively, D is TRBD1 (6 bases). The V gene's germline CDR1 is SGHTA and CDR2 FQGNSA. CDR3 length equals 18 residues. V lost 4 bases to trimming and J lost 4 bases, with 25 bases between them. DNA for the CDR3: TGTGCCAGCAGCTCTGCCGGACAGCTCAGCTTCCTAGGCTATGGCTACACCTTC. Its translation: CASSSAGQLSFLGYGYTF.

The chain joins TRBV30 to TRBJ1-2, with TRBD1 identical over 8 bases. Per the germline V gene, CDR1 is GTSNPN and CDR2 is SVGIG (reference sequence). The CDR3 extends over 14 amino acids. The trim removed 3 bases at V and 5 bases at J, leaving 8 bases unmatched. DNA of the CDR3: TGTGCCTGGAGGGGGACAGGAGGACGTTATGGCTACACCTTC. This encodes CAWRGTGGRYGYTF.

The chain joins TRBV6-1 to TRBJ1-2; D is unclear. Trimming pared 6 bases from V and 6 bases from J, leaving 14 bases between. This CDR3 has 13 residues. Germline CDR1 is MNHNS and CDR2 is SASEGT. The CDR3 nucleotides read TGTGCCAGCAGCCGCAGTCGGCAGGATGGCTACACCTTC. Encoded protein: CASSRSRQDGYTF.

The sample holds one count of this clone. The rearrangement links TRBV5-8 to TRBJ2-3; D is perhaps TRBD1 (6 bases). The CDR3 covers 15 residues. V was cut by 3 bases and J by 2 bases, with 13 bases left in between. From germline, CDR1 is SGHTS and CDR2 YDEGEE. The CDR3 nucleotides read TGTGCCAGCAGCTCCGGGACACTCAACACAGATACGCAGTATTTT. This codes for CASSSGTLNTDTQYF.

The chain is built from TRBV6-5 and TRBJ1-1, with D maybe TRBD1 (5 bases). V shed 5 bases and J shed 1 base, with 11 bases lying between them. CDR3 size: 14 residues. Germline V gene data show CDR1 as MNHEY and CDR2 as SVGAGI. The CDR3 nucleotides are TGTGCCAGCAGTACCGGGGGAAGGAACACTGAAGCTTTCTTT. The encoded protein is CASSTGGRNTEAFF.

This clone was picked up a small number of times. CDR3 in DNA: TGTGCCAGCAGAGGTAATGGACAGTTTAACTATGGCTACACCTTC. It yields the protein CASRGNGQFNYGYTF. The J gene is TRBJ1-2, the V gene TRBV2; a weak D match, TRBD1 (6 bases). Germline CDR1 SNHLY, CDR2 FYNNEI. V was pared by 6 bases and J by 1 base, with 15 bases between. The CDR3 extends over 15 amino acids.

The chain has TRBV5-1 and TRBJ1-1, with D hard to call. The CDR3 loop spans 18 amino acids. Deletions cut 4 bases from V and 11 bases from J, with 33 bases between. Germline V gene data show CDR1 as SGHRS and CDR2 as YFSETQ. CDR3 nucleotides: TGCGCCAGCAGCCCCGCCGTTCGGCAGGTTCGAACCGAGAAGGAGGCTTTCTTT. This sequence encodes CASSPAVRQVRTEKEAFF. The whole variable domain, filled in from reference TRBV5-1 and TRBJ1-1, reads KAGVTQTPRYLIKTRGQQVTLSCSPISGHRSVSWYQQTPGQGLQFLFEYFSETQRNKGNFPGRFSGRQFSNSRSEMNVSTLELGDSALYLCASSPAVRQVRTEKEAFFGQGTRLTVV.

The V and J genes are TRBV4-1 and TRBJ1-3, with D maybe TRBD1 (6 bases). Deletions cut 3 bases from V and 0 bases from J, with 15 bases between. Germline CDR1 reads MGHRA; CDR2 reads YSYEKL. This CDR3 has 17 amino acids. Written as DNA, the CDR3 is TGCGCCAGCAGCCAGGATGACAGGCCAAGCTCTGGAAACACCATATATTTT. This encodes CASSQDDRPSSGNTIYF.

The chain is built from TRBV18 and TRBJ2-4, with D perhaps matching TRBD1 (6 bases). CDR1 and CDR2 (germline): KGHSH, LQKENI. The length of the CDR3 is 13 residues. V dropped 2 bases and J dropped 7 bases, with 9 bases sitting between them. CDR3 sequence (DNA): TGTGCCAGCTCACCAGGGGGCGGGAACATTCAGTACTTC. Its protein is CASSPGGGNIQYF.

This chain joins TRBV7-6 and TRBJ2-7; TRBD2 agrees at 9 bases. V dropped 2 bases and J dropped 5; count of bases not matched to a gene: 7. From germline, CDR1 is SGHVS and CDR2 FNYEAQ. The CDR3 totals 15 residues. CDR3 bases: TGTGCCAGCAGCTTAAGGGGACTAGCATCCCACGAGCAGTACTTC. Translated, it gives CASSLRGLASHEQYF.

The CDR3 reads CASSDSGTTYEQYF. In nucleotides, the CDR3 is TGTGCCAGCAGTGATAGCGGGACCACCTACGAGCAGTACTTC. The V gene is TRBV2, the J gene TRBJ2-7; 8 nucleotides align to TRBD2. The trim removed 3 bases at V and 2 bases at J, leaving 3 bases unmatched. The CDR3 loop spans 14 amino acids. CDR1 SNHLY and CDR2 FYNNEI come from the germline V gene.

This clone was recorded once. The V gene is TRBV25-1, the J gene TRBJ1-3; D is undetermined. The CDR3 length is 12 residues. Germline V gene data show CDR1 as MGHDK and CDR2 as SYGVNS. CDR3 nucleotide sequence: TGTGCTACTAGTGGGTCTGGAAACACCATATATTTT. This translates into CATSGSGNTIYF.

The chain joins TRBV29-1 to TRBJ2-5, with 9 positions matching TRBD1. V lost 3 bases, J lost 4 bases, and 6 bases stayed unmatched. This CDR3 has 14 amino acids. The V gene's germline CDR1 is SQVTM and CDR2 ANQGSEA. In nucleotides, the CDR3 is TGCAGCGTTGAGTTCGGGACAGGGTTAGAGACCCAGTACTTC. Its protein is CSVEFGTGLETQYF.

This chain joins TRBV6-4 and TRBJ2-3, with 8 bases matching TRBD1. Germline V lookup: CDR1 MRHNA, CDR2 SNTAGT. The length of the CDR3 is 17 residues. Trimming at V came to 4 bases and at J to 1 base, leaving 10 bases not matched to a gene. CDR3 bases: TGTGCCAGCAGTGTAACGGGGACAGGAGGAGGCACAGATACGCAGTATTTT. This encodes CASSVTGTGGGTDTQYF.

The J gene is TRBJ2-7, the V gene TRBV4-1, with 7 nucleotides matching TRBD2. Unmatched junction bases numbered 3, after V lost 1 base and J lost 3 bases. This CDR3 contains 14 residues. CDR1 MGHRA and CDR2 YSYEKL come from the germline V gene. CDR3 DNA: TGCGCCAGCAGCCAAGTGGAGCGGGGCTACGAGCAGTACTTC. Translation gives CASSQVERGYEQYF.